This TCR beta chain was recorded in a study of PD-L1 blockade in urothelial cancer. Study at large: The authors examined blood 3 weeks (second dose) and 6 weeks after treatment start.

The V and J ends lost 5 bases and 4 bases, in that order; junction bases with no gene match: 6. This CDR3 has 15 amino acids. Germline CDR1 reads SGHTA; CDR2 reads FQGNSA. Individual patients had between 1 and 8 samples, taken pretreatment and on-treatment. This clone appeared a single time. Its target is not known. Overall study results and limits: A pretreatment blood TCR clonality that fell below the median predicted better progression-free and overall survival.

Generated by immunoSEQ multiplex PCR, the TCRdb table keeps only in-frame clones and is missing some. The data show 90,000 to 120,000 clones, with approximately 86% seen just once and about 2.3% held by the top ten. The TCR comes from a man aged 45-60 years with urothelial cancer. The V call is TRBV7-2, the J call TRBJ2-1; 9 bases align to TRBD2. Sequencing used PBMCs, obtained around atezolizumab (anti-PD-L1) treatment. The DNA for the CDR3 is TGTGCCAGCAGCCTGATGGCGGGAGGGTACAATGAGCAGTTCTTC. Translated: CASSLMAGGYNEQFF.